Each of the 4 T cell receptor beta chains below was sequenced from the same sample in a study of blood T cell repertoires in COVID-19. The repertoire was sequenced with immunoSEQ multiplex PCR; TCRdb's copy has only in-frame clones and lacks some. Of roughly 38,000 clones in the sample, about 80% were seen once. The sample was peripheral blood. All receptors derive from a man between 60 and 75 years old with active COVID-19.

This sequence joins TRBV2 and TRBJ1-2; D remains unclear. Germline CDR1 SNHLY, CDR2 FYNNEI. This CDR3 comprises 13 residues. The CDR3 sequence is CVQRLDGLYGYTF. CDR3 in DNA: TGTGTCCAGCGGTTAGACGGCCTCTATGGCTACACCTTC.

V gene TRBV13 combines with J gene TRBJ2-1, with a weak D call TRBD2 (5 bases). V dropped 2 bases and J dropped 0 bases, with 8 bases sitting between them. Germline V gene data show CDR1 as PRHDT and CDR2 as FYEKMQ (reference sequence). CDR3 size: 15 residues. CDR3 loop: CASSLPGISYNEQFF. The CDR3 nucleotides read TGTGCCAGCAGCTTACCCGGGATCTCCTACAATGAGCAGTTCTTC.

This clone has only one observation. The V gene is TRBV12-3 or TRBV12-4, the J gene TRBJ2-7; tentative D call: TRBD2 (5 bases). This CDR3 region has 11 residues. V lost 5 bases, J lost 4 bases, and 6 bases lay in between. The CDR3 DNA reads TGTGCCAGCAGTGGCGGGTACGAGCAGTACTTC. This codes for CASSGGYEQYF.

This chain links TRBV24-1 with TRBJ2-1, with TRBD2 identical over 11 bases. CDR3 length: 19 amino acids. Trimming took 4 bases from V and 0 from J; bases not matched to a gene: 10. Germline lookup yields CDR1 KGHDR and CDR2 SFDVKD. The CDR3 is CATSDRALAGGTSYNEQFF. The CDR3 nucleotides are TGTGCCACCAGTGACCGGGCCCTAGCGGGAGGAACCTCCTACAATGAGCAGTTCTTC.